The rows below give T cell receptor beta chains drawn from one sample of a study of blood T cell repertoires in COVID-19. Only in-frame clones appear in the TCRdb table, and some are missing; sequencing was by immunoSEQ multiplex PCR. The sample lists 200,000 or so clones, approximately 84% seen once, with more than 2% in the top ten. The sample comprised peripheral blood. These receptor sequences come from a woman in her fifties or sixties with acute or convalescent COVID-19. Both conserved end residues are part of each CDR3. Fields, in order: J gene, D gene, clone size, V gene, CDR3 DNA, CDR3 protein. D genes are given only for firm matches. Only some rows state a clone size, as once, few, many or a class for expanded clones.

j_gene: TRBJ2-1; d_gene: NA; abundance: NA; v_gene: TRBV7-9; CDR3nt: TGTGCCAGCAGCAACCAGGGGCCCTCCTACAATGAGCAGTTCTTC; CDR3aa: CASSNQGPSYNEQFF
j_gene: TRBJ1-2; d_gene: NA; abundance: NA; v_gene: TRBV29-1; CDR3nt: TGCAGCGTAGCTGTTGGGGGAGGCAACTATGGCTACACCTTC; CDR3aa: CSVAVGGGNYGYTF
j_gene: TRBJ2-3; d_gene: TRBD2; abundance: NA; v_gene: TRBV4-1; CDR3nt: TGCGCCAGCAGCCAAGAGGGGCCGACTAGCGGGGGGGGCACAGATACGCAGTATTTT; CDR3aa: CASSQEGPTSGGGTDTQYF
j_gene: TRBJ1-5; d_gene: TRBD1; abundance: once; v_gene: TRBV10-3; CDR3nt: TGTGCCATCAGCAGGGACAGAGGGGATAATCAGCCCCAGCATTTT; CDR3aa: CAISRDRGDNQPQHF
j_gene: TRBJ2-2; d_gene: TRBD1; abundance: NA; v_gene: TRBV4-2; CDR3nt: TGTGCCAGCAGCCAGTCTGGACAGGGGGCATACACCGGGGAGCTGTTTTTT; CDR3aa: CASSQSGQGAYTGELFF
j_gene: TRBJ1-1; d_gene: NA; abundance: NA; v_gene: TRBV19; CDR3nt: TGTGCCAGTCATACAGGGAACACTGAAGCTTTCTTT; CDR3aa: CASHTGNTEAFF
j_gene: TRBJ2-3; d_gene: NA; abundance: once; v_gene: TRBV5-1; CDR3nt: TGCGCCAGCAGCGGGCAGGCTAGCACAGATACGCAGTATTTT; CDR3aa: CASSGQASTDTQYF
j_gene: TRBJ1-2; d_gene: TRBD1; abundance: NA; v_gene: TRBV25-1; CDR3nt: TGTGCCAGCAGCGCAGGGGGCTATGGCTACACCTTC; CDR3aa: CASSAGGYGYTF
j_gene: TRBJ1-1; d_gene: NA; abundance: NA; v_gene: TRBV6-5; CDR3nt: TGTGCCAGCAGTACAGGCCCGGGTGAAGCTTTCTTT; CDR3aa: CASSTGPGEAFF
j_gene: TRBJ1-2; d_gene: TRBD1; abundance: once; v_gene: TRBV28; CDR3nt: TGTGCCAGCACCGAAACCCCGGGACAGGGGTATGGCTACACCTTC; CDR3aa: CASTETPGQGYGYTF
j_gene: TRBJ1-2; d_gene: NA; abundance: NA; v_gene: TRBV30; CDR3nt: TGTGCCTGGTCGACAGGAATGCCTAATAACTATGGCTACACCTTC; CDR3aa: CAWSTGMPNNYGYTF
j_gene: TRBJ1-2; d_gene: TRBD1; abundance: NA; v_gene: TRBV30; CDR3nt: TGTGCCTGGAGTGTATTTCTCGACAGGGATACCTTC; CDR3aa: CAWSVFLDRDTF
j_gene: TRBJ2-1; d_gene: NA; abundance: NA; v_gene: TRBV11-2; CDR3nt: TGTGCCAGCAGCCACAGATCCGGGATTCAAATGTACAATGAGCAGTTCTTC; CDR3aa: CASSHRSGIQMYNEQFF
j_gene: TRBJ2-2; d_gene: NA; abundance: NA; v_gene: TRBV2; CDR3nt: TGTGCCAGCAAACAGGGAAAACTTGCCGGGGAGCTGTTTTTT; CDR3aa: CASKQGKLAGELFF
j_gene: TRBJ1-5; d_gene: NA; abundance: NA; v_gene: TRBV28; CDR3nt: TGTGCCAGCAGAGAGGGTGGGCAGCCCCAGCATTTT; CDR3aa: CASREGGQPQHF
j_gene: TRBJ1-1; d_gene: NA; abundance: NA; v_gene: TRBV2; CDR3nt: TGTGCCAGCAGTGCATCAGAGAACACTGAAGCTTTCTTT; CDR3aa: CASSASENTEAFF
j_gene: TRBJ1-4; d_gene: NA; abundance: NA; v_gene: TRBV6-5; CDR3nt: TGTGCCAGCCGAAAGGAGACTAATGAAAAACTGTTTTTT; CDR3aa: CASRKETNEKLFF
j_gene: TRBJ1-2; d_gene: TRBD1; abundance: once; v_gene: TRBV5-6; CDR3nt: TGTGCCAGCAGCCGCCCCGACAGGGGAATTTCTGGCTACACCTTC; CDR3aa: CASSRPDRGISGYTF
j_gene: TRBJ2-7; d_gene: TRBD1; abundance: NA; v_gene: TRBV28; CDR3nt: TGTGCCAGCAGTCGAGGGGACAGGGAGTCTGGCGAGCAGTACTTC; CDR3aa: CASSRGDRESGEQYF
j_gene: TRBJ2-3; d_gene: NA; abundance: NA; v_gene: TRBV3-1/TRBV3-2; CDR3nt: TGTGCCAGCAGCCCAGGGGGGCGAAACACAGATACGCAGTATTTT; CDR3aa: CASSPGGRNTDTQYF
j_gene: TRBJ1-2; d_gene: NA; abundance: once; v_gene: TRBV11-2; CDR3nt: TGTGCCAGCAGCTTAGGTGGCAGTGGCTACACCTTC; CDR3aa: CASSLGGSGYTF
j_gene: TRBJ1-2; d_gene: NA; abundance: NA; v_gene: TRBV7-9; CDR3nt: TGTGCCAGCAGCTTACCAGGGTTGTATGGCTACACCTTC; CDR3aa: CASSLPGLYGYTF
j_gene: TRBJ2-7; d_gene: TRBD2; abundance: NA; v_gene: TRBV13; CDR3nt: TGTGCCAGCAGCCCCAATAGCGGGGGAAGCTACGAGCAGTACTTC; CDR3aa: CASSPNSGGSYEQYF
j_gene: TRBJ1-1; d_gene: NA; abundance: once; v_gene: TRBV28; CDR3nt: TGTGCCAGCAGTTTATGGGACCACGGCCCTACCGGAGGCACTGAAGCTTTCTTT; CDR3aa: CASSLWDHGPTGGTEAFF
j_gene: TRBJ2-7; d_gene: NA; abundance: NA; v_gene: TRBV5-1; CDR3nt: TGCGCCAGCAGCTTGTATCAGGGGTTCGAGCAGTACTTC; CDR3aa: CASSLYQGFEQYF
j_gene: TRBJ2-5; d_gene: NA; abundance: NA; v_gene: TRBV7-9; CDR3nt: TGTGCCAGCAGCTTAGCGGCGGCTAACCAAGAGACCCAGTACTTC; CDR3aa: CASSLAAANQETQYF
j_gene: TRBJ2-1; d_gene: TRBD2; abundance: once; v_gene: TRBV7-6; CDR3nt: TGTGCCAGCAGCTTAGGTGCGGGGGGGCATTATGAGCAGTTCTTC; CDR3aa: CASSLGAGGHYEQFF
j_gene: TRBJ1-1; d_gene: NA; abundance: once; v_gene: TRBV7-9; CDR3nt: TGTGCCAGCAGCTTAGTGGGGAGCACTGAAGCTTTCTTT; CDR3aa: CASSLVGSTEAFF
j_gene: TRBJ2-3; d_gene: NA; abundance: NA; v_gene: TRBV2; CDR3nt: TGTGCCAGCAGAGAGCGGCTCACAGATACGCAGTATTTT; CDR3aa: CASRERLTDTQYF
j_gene: TRBJ1-2; d_gene: NA; abundance: NA; v_gene: TRBV13; CDR3nt: TGTGCCAGCAGCTTCGCTATAGGGGCGGACTATGGCTACACCTTC; CDR3aa: CASSFAIGADYGYTF
j_gene: TRBJ2-3; d_gene: NA; abundance: once; v_gene: TRBV18; CDR3nt: TGTGCCAGCTCACCAACAGGGTACGGAAATACGCAGTATTTT; CDR3aa: CASSPTGYGNTQYF
j_gene: TRBJ2-3; d_gene: TRBD2; abundance: NA; v_gene: TRBV9; CDR3nt: TGTGCCAGCAGCGCCACCCCCCACGGGGGGGCAGATACGCAGTATTTT; CDR3aa: CASSATPHGGADTQYF